This T cell receptor (beta chain) derives from a study of T cell responses to AZD1222 COVID-19 vaccine. The CDR3 extends over 14 amino acids. CDR1 is MDHEN, CDR2 SYDVKM, per germline. V lost 6 bases to trimming and J lost 7 bases, with 18 bases between them. This clone was observed a single time. Generated by immunoSEQ multiplex PCR, the TCRdb table keeps only in-frame clones and is missing some. The sample comprises 100,000 or so clones, roughly 89% of which are singletons, and approximately 45% rests with the top ten. This receptor was obtained from an adult who received the AZD1222 COVID-19 vaccine. Specimen: peripheral blood, collected 28 days after the second AZD1222 dose. The chain employs TRBV28 and TRBJ1-2, with D maybe TRBD1 (6 bases). For the CDR3, the DNA is TGTGCCAGCAGCCCCCCGGGGGGGCAAGGTGGCTACACCTTC. This encodes CASSPPGGQGGYTF.